This T cell receptor beta chain stems from a study of blood T cells in healthy people across ages. This clonotype was observed a few times. Germline CDR1 and CDR2: MNHEY and SVGAGI. V lost 4 bases, J lost 7 bases, and 13 bases lay in between. This CDR3 has 13 residues. Then a second PCR, running roughly 7 to 12 cycles, was carried out with a sample-barcoded 5' primer and a J-beta primer mix. A template-switch adaptor that had 12 random nucleotides put a tag on each cDNA molecule. TCRdb reprocessed the 5' RACE reads with MiXCR, giving one entry per CDR3 protein. The sample has more than 450,000 distinct CDR3 sequences, approximately 26% seen once. The same sample was also studied in work on T cells of mothers and their children. From that paper: The second PCR used the M1S primer, and this primer added sample barcodes and 2-4 random nucleotides. Mothers gave over 9 million TCR beta CDR3 reads each, and children around 3 million each. The study found slightly higher but non-significant overlap in related versus unrelated mother-child pairs.

The clonotype comes from a boy aged 2 to 10 in good health. This chain uses TRBV6-5 with TRBJ1-1, with TRBD1 as a possible D gene (5 bases). The material sequenced was blood. CDR3 nucleotide sequence: TGTGCCAGCAGTTCCCAGGGAGGGAGTGAAGCTTTCTTT. Encoded protein: CASSSQGGSEAFF.